These 12 T cell receptor beta chains share one sample of origin, sequenced in a study of metastatic and nonmetastatic thyroid tumors. Thyroid surgery took place with no prior treatment in any patient. TCRdb reprocessed the PCR reads via MiXCR. The sample lists 40,000 or so clones; approximately 20% were seen once. Sequencing used blood. These receptors were obtained from a female donor with papillary thyroid cancer or a benign thyroid nodule (not recorded which). Some clones in this sample may be carry-over from other donors' samples.

This clone is medium-sized (0.01 to 0.1%). The V call is TRBV27, the J call TRBJ1-6, with D maybe TRBD1 (6 bases). The CDR3 totals 13 residues. The V gene's germline CDR1 is MNHEY and CDR2 SMNVEV (reference sequence). Trimming shortened V by 6 bases and J by 7 bases, and 10 bases separated the two germline ends. In nucleotides, the CDR3 is TGTGCCAGCAGGGGGGCGGGAAATTCACCCCTCCACTTT. Its protein product is CASRGAGNSPLHF.

The chain uses TRBV5-1 and TRBJ2-1, with D perhaps given as TRBD1 or TRBD2 (6 bases each). The CDR3 extends over 13 amino acids. Germline CDR1 SGHRS, CDR2 YFSETQ. Trimming removed 4 bases from V and 15 bases from J, with 20 bases in between. CDR3: CASSQLRDSRGFF. The CDR3, as DNA: TGCGCCAGCAGCCAACTCCGGGACTCCAGGGGGTTCTTC.

This clone was counted many times. The chain uses TRBV11-1 and TRBJ1-1, with 7 bases identical to TRBD1. With 5 bases clipped from V and 1 base from J, the junction kept 7 bases outside the gene matches. CDR1 and CDR2 (germline): SGHAT, FQDESV (reference sequence). CDR3 size: 15 residues. The CDR3 sequence: CASSTRQGWNTEAFF. The CDR3, as DNA: TGTGCCAGCAGCACAAGACAGGGCTGGAACACTGAAGCTTTCTTT.

With regard to this clone: A much larger clonotype is one base distant, so this may be a read error. Other DNA sequences from this sample encode an identical CDR3 as well. This rearrangement joins TRBV11-2 to TRBJ2-6; D is unclear. The germline gives CDR1 SGHAT, CDR2 FQNNGV. V dropped 6 bases and J dropped 0 bases, with 12 bases sitting between them. The length of the CDR3 is 16 residues. CDR3 DNA: TGTGCCAGCAGTTTGGTCGTATTCTCTGGGGCCAACGTCCTGACTTTC. Protein sequence: CASSLVVFSGANVLTF.

V usage is TRBV6-1 and J usage is TRBJ1-5, with a tentative D call TRBD1 (6 bases). Trimming took off 4 bases at V and 7 bases at J, with 17 bases between the two ends. Germline loops: CDR1 MNHNS, CDR2 SASEGT. The CDR3 sequence is 15 residues long. In nucleotides, the CDR3 is TGTGCCAGCAGTGTGGGGGGGCTGGTTATCCAGCCCCAGCATTTT. Its protein product is CASSVGGLVIQPQHF.

Within the sample, this clone is large. The J gene is TRBJ2-5, the V gene TRBV10-2; D gene uncertain. Germline CDR1 is WSHSY and CDR2 is SAAADI. CDR3 size: 13 residues. Trimming pared 3 bases from V and 2 bases from J, leaving 7 bases between. The CDR3 region has the DNA TGCGCCAGCAGTGATTACGGACAAGAGACCCAGTACTTC. This translates into CASSDYGQETQYF.

This clone was recorded at least ten times. The chain has TRBV6-1 and TRBJ1-2, with 8 nucleotides matching TRBD1. This CDR3 has 15 amino acids. CDR1 MNHNS and CDR2 SASEGT come from the germline V gene. J gave up 1 base and V 4 bases, and 5 bases lay outside the gene matches. The CDR3 loop reads CASSALGQGNYGYTF. CDR3 nucleotide sequence: TGTGCCAGCAGTGCCCTCGGACAGGGTAACTATGGCTACACCTTC.

This clone was detected ten times or more. The chain links TRBV19 to TRBJ2-5, with 7 bases fitting TRBD2. The V gene's germline CDR1 is LNHDA and CDR2 SQIVND (reference sequence). The CDR3 runs to 14 residues. The V and J ends lost 4 bases and 8 bases, in that order; junction bases with no gene match: 10. This CDR3 reads CASSTLLGGSTQYF. The CDR3 coding sequence is TGTGCCAGTAGTACCCTTTTGGGAGGGTCAACCCAGTACTTC.

V is TRBV10-2 and J is TRBJ2-7; tentatively, D is TRBD2 (5 bases). Looked up from germline, CDR1 is WSHSY and CDR2 is SAAADI. V was clipped by 5 bases and J by 5 bases, with 16 bases between them. The CDR3 runs 14 residues. The CDR3 reads CASSWVGVLHEQYF. The CDR3 coding sequence is TGCGCCAGCAGTTGGGTCGGGGTACTGCACGAGCAGTACTTC.

Remarks on this clone: The junction shows a germline mismatch at one end, possibly a read error. V is TRBV19 and J is TRBJ2-1, with 11 bases matching TRBD2. The length of the CDR3 is 16 residues. Germline assignment: CDR1 LNHDA and CDR2 SQIVND (reference sequence). The CDR3 DNA reads TGTGCCAGTAGTATACTAGCGGGAGGTTATCCAAATGAGAAGTTCTTC. It encodes CASSILAGGYPNEKFF.

In the case of this clone: Other DNA sequences within the sample encode an identical CDR3. CDR3 loop: CASSPPLGRPVQSPLHF. In DNA, the CDR3 is TGTGCCAGCAGCCCCCCTCTTGGCCGTCCCGTCCAGTCACCCCTCCACTTT. The chain is built from TRBV28 and TRBJ1-6; the D is unclear. CDR1 MDHEN and CDR2 SYDVKM come from the germline V gene. The CDR3 covers 17 residues. Trimming removed 6 bases from V and 10 bases from J, with 25 bases in between.

The sample holds many counts of this clone. This chain's CDR3 is CAWSEAFSGELFF. CDR3 DNA: TGTGCCTGGAGTGAAGCTTTCTCCGGGGAGCTGTTTTTT. The J gene is TRBJ2-2, the V gene TRBV30; D unresolved. Germline CDR1 is GTSNPN and CDR2 is SVGIG (reference sequence). The CDR3 is 13 amino acids. V dropped 1 base and J dropped 6 bases, with 9 bases sitting between them. The entire variable domain, with the rest obtained from reference TRBV30 and TRBJ2-2, is as follows: SQTIHQWPATLVQPVGSPLSLECTVEGTSNPNLYWYRQAAGRGLQLLFYSVGIGQISSEVPQNLSASRPQDRQFILSSKKLLLSDSGFYLCAWSEAFSGELFFGEGSRLTVL.